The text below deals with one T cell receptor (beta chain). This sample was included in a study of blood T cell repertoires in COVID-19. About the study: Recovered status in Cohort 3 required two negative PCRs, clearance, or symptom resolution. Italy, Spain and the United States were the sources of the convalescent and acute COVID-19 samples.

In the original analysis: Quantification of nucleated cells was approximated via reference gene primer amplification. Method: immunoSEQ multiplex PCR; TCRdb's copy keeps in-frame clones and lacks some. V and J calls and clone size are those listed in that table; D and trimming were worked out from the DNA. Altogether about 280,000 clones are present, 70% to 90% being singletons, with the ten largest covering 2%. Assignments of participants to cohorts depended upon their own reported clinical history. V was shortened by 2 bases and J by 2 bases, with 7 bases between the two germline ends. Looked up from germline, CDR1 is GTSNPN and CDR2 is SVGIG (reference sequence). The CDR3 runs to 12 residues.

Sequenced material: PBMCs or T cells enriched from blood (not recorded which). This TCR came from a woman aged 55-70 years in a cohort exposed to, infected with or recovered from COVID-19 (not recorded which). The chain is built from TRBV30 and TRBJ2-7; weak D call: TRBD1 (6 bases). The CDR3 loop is CAWSWGPYEQYF. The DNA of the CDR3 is TGTGCCTGGAGTTGGGGGCCCTACGAGCAGTACTTC.